This T cell receptor beta chain was recovered during a study of T cell responses to AZD1222 COVID-19 vaccine. The CDR3 is 15 residues long. CDR1 is GTSNPN and CDR2 is SVGIG in the germline V gene (reference sequence). Losses at the gene ends were 1 base for V and 9 bases for J; bases not matched to a gene: 8. Clones were read by immunoSEQ multiplex PCR, and TCRdb kept only the in-frame ones, dropping some. The sample yields under 170,000 clones, roughly 90% seen once. Findings of the study overall: Spike-specific TCR breadth and depth grew following two AZD1222 doses.

Points on this clone: Its antigen is not identified.

The chain joins TRBV30 to TRBJ1-6, with 8 bases matching TRBD1. This TCR came from an adult who received the AZD1222 COVID-19 vaccine. The material sequenced was peripheral blood, taken 28 days after the second AZD1222 dose. CDR3 residues: CAWSALDREGSPLHF. Written as DNA, the CDR3 is TGTGCCTGGAGTGCCCTGGACAGGGAGGGTTCACCCCTCCACTTT. Full variable domain (outside the CDR3, taken from reference TRBV30 and TRBJ1-6): SQTIHQWPATLVQPVGSPLSLECTVEGTSNPNLYWYRQAAGRGLQLLFYSVGIGQISSEVPQNLSASRPQDRQFILSSKKLLLSDSGFYLCAWSALDREGSPLHFGNGTRLTVT.